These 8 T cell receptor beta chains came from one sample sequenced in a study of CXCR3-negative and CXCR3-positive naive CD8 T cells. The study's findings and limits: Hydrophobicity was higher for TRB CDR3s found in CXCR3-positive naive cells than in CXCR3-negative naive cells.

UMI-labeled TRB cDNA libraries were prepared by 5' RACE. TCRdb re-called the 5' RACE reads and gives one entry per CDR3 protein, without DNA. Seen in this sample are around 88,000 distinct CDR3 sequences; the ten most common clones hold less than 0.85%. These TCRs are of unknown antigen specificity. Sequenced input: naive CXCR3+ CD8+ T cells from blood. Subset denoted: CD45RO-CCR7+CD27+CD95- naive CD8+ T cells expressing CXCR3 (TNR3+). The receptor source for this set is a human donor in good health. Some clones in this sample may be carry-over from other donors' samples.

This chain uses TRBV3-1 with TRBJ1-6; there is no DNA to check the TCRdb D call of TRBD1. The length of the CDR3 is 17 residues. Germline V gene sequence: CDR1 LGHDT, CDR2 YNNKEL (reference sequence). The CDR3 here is CASSRAGRSSYNSPLHF.

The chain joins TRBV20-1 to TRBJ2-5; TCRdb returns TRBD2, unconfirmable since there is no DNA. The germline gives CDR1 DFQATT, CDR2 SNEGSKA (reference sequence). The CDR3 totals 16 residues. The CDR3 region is CSALTPAGGYQETQYF.

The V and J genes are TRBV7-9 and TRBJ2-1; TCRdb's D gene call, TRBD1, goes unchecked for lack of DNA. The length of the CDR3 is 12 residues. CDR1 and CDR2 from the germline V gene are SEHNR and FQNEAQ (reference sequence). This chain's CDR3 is CASSPGPLEQFF.

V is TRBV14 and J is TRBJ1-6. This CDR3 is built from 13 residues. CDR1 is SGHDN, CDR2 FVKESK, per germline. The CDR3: CASSQERDSPLHF.

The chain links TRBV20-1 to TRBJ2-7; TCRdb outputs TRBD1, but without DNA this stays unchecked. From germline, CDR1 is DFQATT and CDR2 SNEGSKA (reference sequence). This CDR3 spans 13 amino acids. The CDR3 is CSVRVASSYEQYF.

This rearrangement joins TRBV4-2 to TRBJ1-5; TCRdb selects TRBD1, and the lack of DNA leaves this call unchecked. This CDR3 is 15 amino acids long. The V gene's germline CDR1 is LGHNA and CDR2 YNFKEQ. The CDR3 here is CASSQVGTGYQPQHF.

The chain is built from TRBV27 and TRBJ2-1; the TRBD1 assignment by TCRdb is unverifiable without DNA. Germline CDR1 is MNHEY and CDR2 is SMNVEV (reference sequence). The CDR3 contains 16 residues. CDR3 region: CASSPSGAGAYNEQFF.

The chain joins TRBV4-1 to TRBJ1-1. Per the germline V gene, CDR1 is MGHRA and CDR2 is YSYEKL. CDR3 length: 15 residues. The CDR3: CASSQDFGRAREAFF.